Each of the 18 T cell receptor beta chains below was sequenced from the same sample in a study of early T cells in non-severe SARS-CoV-2 infection. TCRdb recomputed calls from the 5' RACE reads with MiXCR, one row per CDR3 protein. The table lists about 22,000 distinct CDR3 sequences, approximately 3.8% of them singletons. The specimen was whole blood. These receptors all stem from an adult who was a healthcare worker with PCR-confirmed SARS-CoV-2 infection or an uninfected control (not recorded which).

This clonotype was seen many times. The rearrangement links TRBV2 to TRBJ2-7; D is ambiguous. The CDR3 covers 14 residues. Between the trimmed V and J ends, which lost 5 bases and 2 bases, there was a span of 13 bases. The germline gives CDR1 SNHLY, CDR2 FYNNEI. CDR3: CASSTGPPAYEQYF. CDR3 nucleotides: TGTGCCAGCAGTACCGGCCCTCCAGCCTACGAGCAGTACTTC.

This clonotype showed up many times. This sequence joins TRBV20-1 and TRBJ2-7; TRBD2 aligns across 8 bases. Germline loops: CDR1 DFQATT, CDR2 SNEGSKA (reference sequence). Trimming cost V 3 bases and J 3 bases; bases outside gene matches: 10. There are 15 residues in the CDR3. CDR3 sequence reads: CSASVLAEAVYEQYF. CDR3 coding DNA: TGCAGTGCTAGTGTACTAGCGGAAGCTGTCTACGAGCAGTACTTC.

This clonotype was seen a few times. The rearrangement uses TRBV2 and TRBJ2-5, with D unresolved. The V end lost 4 bases, the J end lost 5 bases, and 14 bases lay between the germline ends. The V gene's germline CDR1 is SNHLY and CDR2 FYNNEI. The CDR3 spans 14 residues. The CDR3 loop reads CASSARQVVETQYF. CDR3 sequence (DNA): TGTGCCAGCAGTGCCCGCCAGGTTGTGGAGACCCAGTACTTC. The entire variable domain, with the rest obtained from reference TRBV2 and TRBJ2-5, is as follows: EPEVTQTPSHQVTQMGQEVILRCVPISNHLYFYWYRQILGQKVEFLVSFYNNEISEKSEIFDDQFSVERPDGSNFTLKIRSTKLEDSAMYFCASSARQVVETQYFGPGTRLLVL.

This clonotype was seen ten or more times. The J gene is TRBJ2-6, the V gene TRBV7-6; D remains ambiguous. Looked up from germline, CDR1 is SGHVS and CDR2 is FNYEAQ. V was pared by 3 bases and J by 0 bases, with 6 bases between. The CDR3 runs 15 residues. The CDR3 is CASSFFSSGANVLTF. Here the CDR3 DNA reads TGTGCCAGCAGCTTTTTTAGCTCTGGGGCCAACGTCCTGACTTTC.

This clonotype was counted ten times or more. This rearrangement joins TRBV12-3 or TRBV12-4 to TRBJ1-6; 9 bases agree with TRBD1. This CDR3 spans 16 amino acids. The V and J ends lost 3 bases and 0 bases, in that order; junction bases with no gene match: 0. In DNA form, the CDR3 reads TGTGCCAGCAGTTTGACAGGGGGCTCCTATAATTCACCCCTCCACTTT. This encodes CASSLTGGSYNSPLHF.

This clonotype was detected many times. The chain joins TRBV12-3 or TRBV12-4 to TRBJ2-5; D remains unclear. With 5 bases removed from V and 5 bases from J, the gap between germline ends came to 9 bases. The CDR3 contains 12 residues. CDR3 sequence reads: CASSLLRETQYF. In nucleotides, the CDR3 is TGTGCCAGCAGTCTCCTCCGGGAGACCCAGTACTTC.

The chain carries TRBV6-1 and TRBJ2-1, with 13 bases lining up with TRBD2. This CDR3 comprises 15 residues. Germline V CDR1 and CDR2: MNHNS, SASEGT. Losses at the gene ends were 6 bases for V and 6 bases for J; bases not matched to a gene: 5. This chain's CDR3 is CASSLTSGRVNEQFF. The CDR3 nucleotides read TGTGCCAGCAGCCTAACTAGCGGGAGGGTCAATGAGCAGTTCTTC.

This clonotype came up many times. The chain links TRBV5-1 to TRBJ1-2; 9 bases are a match to TRBD1. Germline-derived CDR1 and CDR2 are SGHRS and YFSETQ. This CDR3 has 14 amino acids. The V gene end was trimmed by 4 bases and the J gene end by 8 bases; junction bases not matched to a gene: 9. CDR3 DNA sequence: TGCGCCAGCAGCCCCGCGGACAGGGGAGGCGGCTACACCTTC. The encoded protein is CASSPADRGGGYTF.

CDR3 in amino acids: CASSSPSVQFF. The DNA for the CDR3 is TGTGCCAGCAGCTCGCCCAGTGTGCAGTTCTTC. The rearrangement joins TRBV3-1 to TRBJ2-1; D is undetermined. Germline V gives CDR1 LGHDT, CDR2 YNNKEL (reference sequence). The CDR3 runs 11 residues. Trimming cost V 5 bases and J 12 bases, with 11 bases left between them.

This clonotype came up many times. The chain carries TRBV20-1 and TRBJ1-6; possible D gene TRBD1, 5 bases. V lost 3 bases, J lost 10 bases, and 19 bases lay in between. CDR3 length: 15 amino acids. Germline assignment: CDR1 DFQATT and CDR2 SNEGSKA (reference sequence). CDR3 DNA: TGCAGTGCTAGCTCTGGGACCCGCGTTAGGTCACCCCTCCACTTT. Residues: CSASSGTRVRSPLHF.

Many counts were recorded for this clonotype. The CDR3 DNA reads as TGTGCAAGTCGCTTGGCCCAGCTGGGAACAGGGAGAAACTATGGCTACACCTTC. Amino acid sequence: CASRLAQLGTGRNYGYTF. The chain couples TRBV12-2 to TRBJ1-2; the tabulated D call, TRBD1, remains unverified against the DNA. TRBV12-2 is designated a pseudogene. The CDR3 contains 18 residues.

This clonotype was found many times. The chain is built from TRBV11-3 and TRBJ1-1; TRBD1 might be the D (6 bases). The CDR3 consists of 14 residues. V lost 7 bases and J lost 1, with 13 bases in between. The germline gives CDR1 SGHNT, CDR2 YENEEA. The CDR3 loop reads CASMITQGNTEAFF. CDR3 sequence (DNA): TGTGCCAGCATGATAACACAGGGGAACACTGAAGCTTTCTTT.

Ten or more counts support this clonotype. The CDR3 sequence: CASCVDRRLNEKLFF. The CDR3 coding sequence is TGTGCCAGCTGTGTTGACAGACGCCTTAATGAAAAACTGTTTTTT. The chain uses TRBV28 and TRBJ1-4; weak D call: TRBD1 (5 bases). V lost 8 bases to trimming and J lost 4 bases, with 17 bases between them. Germline assignment: CDR1 MDHEN and CDR2 SYDVKM. The CDR3 extends over 15 amino acids. Combining the CDR3 with reference TRBV28 and TRBJ1-4 gives the whole variable domain DVKVTQSSRYLVKRTGEKVFLECVQDMDHENMFWYRQDPGLGLRLIYFSYDVKMKEKGDIPEGYSVSREKKERFSLILESASTNQTSMYLCASCVDRRLNEKLFFGSGTQLSVL.

V usage is TRBV12-3 or TRBV12-4 and J usage is TRBJ2-4; possibly TRBD1 for D (9 bases). V was cut by 7 bases and J by 8 bases, with 21 bases left in between. CDR3 length equals 15 residues. The CDR3 sequence is CASTEQGARGDIQYF. CDR3 coding DNA: TGTGCCAGCACCGAACAGGGGGCGCGGGGGGACATTCAGTACTTC.

This clonotype is medium-sized by share. The chain employs TRBV7-9 and TRBJ1-1, with D possibly being TRBD1 (5 bases). This CDR3 has 14 residues. Trimming shortened V by 1 base and J by 4 bases, and 10 bases separated the two germline ends. Per the germline V gene, CDR1 is SEHNR and CDR2 is FQNEAQ (reference sequence). The CDR3 sequence is CASSLVQGGTEAFF. The DNA for the CDR3 is TGTGCCAGCAGCTTAGTTCAGGGAGGCACTGAAGCTTTCTTT.

The table lists this clonotype with many counts. The genes are TRBV19 and TRBJ1-2; D is perhaps TRBD1 (6 bases). Per the germline V gene, CDR1 is LNHDA and CDR2 is SQIVND (reference sequence). The germline V and J ends were trimmed by 4 bases and 5 bases, with 20 bases remaining between them. The CDR3 contains 16 residues. The CDR3 is CASSRIDSDRSYGYTF. The CDR3 DNA is TGTGCCAGTAGTAGAATCGACTCAGACAGGTCATATGGCTACACCTTC.

This clonotype was counted only a few times. V gene TRBV12-5 combines with J gene TRBJ2-7; 7 bases are a match to TRBD2. This CDR3 comprises 17 residues. Trimming cost V 5 bases and J 5 bases; bases outside gene matches: 18. The germline CDR1 and CDR2 sequences are LGHNT and FRNRAP. CDR3 nucleotide sequence: TGTGCTAGTGGTCCTACCCCCTCAGCGGGACGGCTACACGAGCAGTACTTC. Protein product: CASGPTPSAGRLHEQYF. Looking up the rest from reference TRBV12-5 and TRBJ2-7 gives the full variable domain: DARVTQTPRHKVTEMGQEVTMRCQPILGHNTVFWYRQTMMQGLELLAYFRNRAPLDDSGMPKDRFSAEMPDATLATLKIQPSEPRDSAVYFCASGPTPSAGRLHEQYFGPGTRLTVT.

This clonotype came up many times. The chain links TRBV3-1 to TRBJ1-1, with TRBD1 identical over 9 bases. Per germline, CDR1 LGHDT and CDR2 YNNKEL (reference sequence). With V trimmed by 4 bases and J by 5 bases, 8 bases remained unmatched. The CDR3 is 15 residues long. In DNA form, the CDR3 reads TGTGCCAGCAGCCTCTTAACAGGGGGCTGGACTGAAGCTTTCTTT. Translated: CASSLLTGGWTEAFF.